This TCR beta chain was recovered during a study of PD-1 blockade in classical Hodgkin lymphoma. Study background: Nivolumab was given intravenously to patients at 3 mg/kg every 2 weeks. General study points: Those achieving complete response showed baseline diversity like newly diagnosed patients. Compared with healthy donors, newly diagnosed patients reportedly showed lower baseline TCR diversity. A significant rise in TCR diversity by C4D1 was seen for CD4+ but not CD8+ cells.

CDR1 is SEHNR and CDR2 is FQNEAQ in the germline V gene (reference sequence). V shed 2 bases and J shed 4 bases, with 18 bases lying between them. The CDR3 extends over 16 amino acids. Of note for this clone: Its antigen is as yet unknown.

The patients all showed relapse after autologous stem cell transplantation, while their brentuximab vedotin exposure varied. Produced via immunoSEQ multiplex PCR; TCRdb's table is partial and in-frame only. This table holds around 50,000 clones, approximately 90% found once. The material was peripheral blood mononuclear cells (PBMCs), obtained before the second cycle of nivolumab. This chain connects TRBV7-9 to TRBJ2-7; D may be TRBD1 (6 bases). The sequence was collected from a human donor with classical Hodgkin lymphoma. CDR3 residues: CASSLSLFMDSYEQYF. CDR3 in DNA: TGTGCCAGCAGCTTATCGCTTTTTATGGACAGTTACGAGCAGTACTTC.